Sequencing of this T cell receptor beta chain was carried out in a study of T cell responses to AZD1222 COVID-19 vaccine (dated by TCRdb to 2020 to 2023). For the wider study: A total of roughly 240 trial participants underwent TCR sequencing, of whom approximately 210 received two doses of AZD1222 and some 25 received two doses of the MenACWY control vaccine. Trial participants were enrolled into age subgroups of 18-55, 56-69 and 70-plus years, which contained approximately 150, 28 and 58 TCR-sequenced participants, respectively.

About this clone: This clone's antigen is unknown. Base qualities are not provided; no much larger clone lies one nucleotide away.

Overall study results and their limits: Conclusions about previously exposed vaccinees are limited because only six or seven AZD1222 recipients were SARS-CoV-2 seropositive at baseline. Participants were mostly white British, with more females than males. The authors suggested clonal diversity may have been underestimated. The whole spike protein was spanned by vaccine-associated CD4 TCRs, and dominant responses were seen in regions 160-218 and 743-854. Epitopes outside the regions mutated in the B.1.351 and B.1.1.7 variants were reportedly recognized by nearly half of the unique spike-specific TCRs. The 56-69-year group was small, and its depth increase did not reach significance, likely because of low power. After two AZD1222 doses, both the breadth and the depth of spike-specific TCRs were significantly higher than at day 0 and than in MenACWY recipients. Because no day 14 peak-response samples were available, repertoires were characterized only after the peak T cell response.

CDR1 KGHDR and CDR2 SFDVKD are derived from the germline V gene. A distance of 10 bases separates the germline ends of V and J, which lose 9 bases and 5 bases respectively. From its cysteine to its phenylalanine, the CDR3 spans 12 amino acids. Of all the DNA, just the CDR3 is kept, 36 bases in frame from base 1. The CDR3 regions of human TCRbeta chains were subjected to immunosequencing. Per the authors' processing: TCRs in the repertoires were matched against a reference library of SARS-CoV-2-specific TCRs that had been generated with the MIRA antigen-specificity platform. Breadth meant the fraction of unique TCRs that were SARS-CoV-2-associated, whereas depth meant the fraction of total T cells that were SARS-CoV-2-associated. Using the MIRA data, every spike-specific TCR was mapped to the spike region that the TCR reacted to and assigned to either a CD4 or a CD8 class. Log10-transformed breadth and depth values were compared by one-way ANOVA with Sidak's multiple comparisons tests. The table comes from immuneACCESS by way of TCRdb, which keeps in-frame sequences with V and J called. Part of the clones is missing from these tables; in studies checked, under half for an unresolved V gene and the rest for unknown reasons. The DNA gave D and trimming, while V, J and clone size come from that table. Present in this sample are under 150,000 clones, around four fifths of which were seen just once. The leading ten clones occupy approximately 4% of the sample.

The sample's time point, from its label and the paper: baseline before first vaccination. According to the study, the label for this sample's treatment or condition signals: meningococcal conjugate vaccine given as trial control. Vaccinee samples came from UK trials COV001 and COV002, including a single-blind randomized controlled phase 2/3 trial of AZD1222 (ChAdOx1 nCoV-19) in healthy adults. For TCRbeta chain sequencing, PBMC samples from trial participants were taken at day 0 and at day 28 after the second dose. The source is an adult in good health. The specimen comprised peripheral blood, sampled on day 0 of MenACWY control vaccination. The V and J segments used are TRBV24-1 and TRBJ2-1; the D gene remains uncertain. Here the CDR3 is given as CATGMIDNEQFF. The bases are TGTGCCACCGGGATGATTGACAATGAGCAGTTCTTC.